This passage covers 7 T cell receptor beta chains from one sample sequenced in a study of monozygotic twins with inflammatory bowel disease (dated by TCRdb to the late 2010s). Library generation was performed with 5' RACE. TCRdb shows the sequencer as Illumina HiSeq 2500. TCRdb reprocessed the reads and assigns one entry to each CDR3 protein sequence, leaving out DNA. The table kept for this sample lists around 400,000 distinct CDR3 sequences. Clones ranked in the top ten supply 2% to 3% of the sample. Sequenced input: blood. Receptors were obtained from a human donor with ulcerative colitis or Crohn's disease, or a healthy co-twin of an affected twin (not recorded which).

The chain is built from TRBV3-1 and TRBJ1-3. Germline loops: CDR1 LGHDT, CDR2 YNNKEL (reference sequence). The CDR3 consists of 13 residues. CDR3 residues: CASSPDTGNTIYF.

V and J are TRBV6-5 and TRBJ1-2; TCRdb outputs TRBD1, but without DNA this stays unchecked. The CDR3 is made up of 13 amino acids. Germline V gene data show CDR1 as MNHEY and CDR2 as SVGAGI. The CDR3 loop reads CASKGQLRRGYTF.

This chain connects TRBV28 to TRBJ2-5; the TCRdb call, TRBD2, lacks DNA for checking. The CDR3 loop spans 14 amino acids. Germline V lookup: CDR1 MDHEN, CDR2 SYDVKM. CDR3 sequence: CASIGGSVGETQYF.

The chain joins TRBV7-3 to TRBJ2-2; TCRdb indicates TRBD2, and absent DNA this call remains unverified. This CDR3 has 16 amino acids. The germline gives CDR1 SGHTA, CDR2 FQGTGA. CDR3 loop: CASSPRSRLRAGELFF.

The chain recombines TRBV10-3 with TRBJ2-7; TCRdb picks TRBD2, but there is no DNA to check that call. Germline loops: CDR1 ENHRY, CDR2 SYGVKD. CDR3 length: 13 residues. The CDR3 is CASGHLLSYEQYF.

V is TRBV19 and J is TRBJ2-5. The CDR3 totals 17 residues. Germline CDR1 is LNHDA and CDR2 is SQIVND (reference sequence). The CDR3 is CASSLGTANLYQETQYF.

This CDR3 reads CASSKEGGAEQFF. The gene calls are TRBV5-1 and TRBJ2-1; TCRdb returns TRBD1, unconfirmable since there is no DNA. The CDR3 runs to 13 residues. CDR1 and CDR2 (germline): SGHRS, YFSETQ. Full variable domain (outside the CDR3, taken from reference TRBV5-1 and TRBJ2-1): KAGVTQTPRYLIKTRGQQVTLSCSPISGHRSVSWYQQTPGQGLQFLFEYFSETQRNKGNFPGRFSGRQFSNSRSEMNVSTLELGDSALYLCASSKEGGAEQFFGPGTRLTVL.